This is a list of T cell receptor beta chains from one sample in a study of cytomegalovirus exposure and HLA in healthy donors. The data were produced by immunoSEQ multiplex PCR, yet TCRdb's version contains in-frame clones alone and is incomplete. Here the sample spans about 220,000 clones, 82% being singletons. Sequenced material: PBMCs. These receptors all stem from a woman aged 40-49 years in good health and CMV-seropositive. Both conserved end residues are trimmed from each CDR3. Fields, in order: V gene, CDR3 protein.

>TRBV7-2
ASSFDRTRGYT
>TRBV19
ASSMSSGDTYNEQF
>TRBV11-3
ASIDPLAPNNEQF
>TRBV11-1
ASSPLAVGANEQF
>TRBV19
ASNSGSSGNTIY
>TRBV7-2
ASSSGQVSSYEQY
>TRBV9
ASSVVLADGHEQF
>TRBV6-7
ASSYWGTSGGVTDTQY
>TRBV27
ASSGQGKLQQY
>TRBV5-4
ASSMAGTGSTGELF
>TRBV5-1
ASSLDSGGQSYEQY
>TRBV4-3
ASSQRVGTDTQY
>TRBV5-4
ASSFRSTDTQY
>TRBV9
ASSLSGRARETQY
>TRBV30
AWRSDRATEAF
>TRBV6-1
ASSEQSGRANVLT
>TRBV2
ASHIRRESGELF
>TRBV4-3
ASSQSSGLSYEQY
>TRBV7-2
ASSLQPGRAYNSPLH
>TRBV6-5
ASSYQEGASSYEQY
>TRBV7-3
ASSSRAATEAF
>TRBV6-1
ASTYNALEAF
>TRBV11-2
ASSRRGGESRLY
>TRBV18
ASSPLTRGDSPLH
>TRBV6-5
ASGGGTDYNEQF
>TRBV9
ASSSRNGYT
>TRBV19
ASSPSQTSGSYEQY
>TRBV7-2
ASSSRGSTGNTIY
>TRBV2
ASSAGRGQYEQY
>TRBV6-6
ASSYSSREGRYEQY
>TRBV7-3
ASSLTGTGSETQY
>TRBV19
ASSDSPGANVLT
>TRBV27
ASSARLAGGTSEQF
>TRBV7-9
ASSSPLGGTEAF
>TRBV30
AWSVPISLAARGF
>TRBV30
AWSVGDRDPSGNTIY
>TRBV19
ASSNGGPNEKLF
>TRBV18
ASSPGQINQPQH
>TRBV6-1
ASGVGHRGADEQY